Shown below are 27 T cell receptor beta chains from a single sample sequenced in a study of regulatory T cells in long-lasting Graves disease. Time point noted: newly diagnosed GD, antithyroid drugs for less than 3 months. Following extraction of RNA from PBMCs, that RNA was used to make the TCR library. TCR beta libraries were built with iRepertoire HTBI primers and Arm-PCR of CDR3 regions. TCRdb analysed the multiplex PCR reads with MiXCR anew, one entry per CDR3 protein. The sample has about 530,000 distinct CDR3 sequences, about 16% seen once. The same sample was also used in a study of T cells in Graves' hyperthyroidism and ophthalmopathy.

The material sequenced was peripheral blood mononuclear cells (PBMCs), taken at new diagnosis, from a patient treated with antithyroid drugs. The receptor source for this set is a woman aged 35-60 years with Graves disease.

The sample holds many counts of this clonotype. The chain recombines TRBV3-1 with TRBJ2-5, with TRBD2 identical over 10 bases. CDR1 is LGHDT, CDR2 YNNKEL, per germline (reference sequence). With 0 bases clipped from V and 5 bases from J, the junction kept 3 bases outside the gene matches. The CDR3 runs 15 residues. CDR3 coding DNA: TGTGCCAGCAGCCAAGATCTACTAGCGGGGGAGACCCAGTACTTC. This sequence encodes CASSQDLLAGETQYF.

V and J are TRBV7-3 and TRBJ2-5; 10 nucleotides align to TRBD2. V shed 1 base, J shed 0 bases, and the junction held 5 bases outside the gene matches. CDR1 is SGHTA, CDR2 FQGTGA, per germline. CDR3 length equals 17 residues. CDR3 loop: CASSLISSGGYQETQYF. The CDR3 coding sequence is TGTGCCAGCAGCTTAATTTCTAGCGGGGGCTACCAAGAGACCCAGTACTTC.

This clonotype was detected many times. This chain connects TRBV2 to TRBJ2-5, with D tentatively TRBD1 (5 bases). Germline lookup yields CDR1 SNHLY and CDR2 FYNNEI. This CDR3 has 14 amino acids. Deletions cut 5 bases from V and 1 base from J, with 11 bases between. The CDR3 sequence is CASSFERGQETQYF. The CDR3 coding sequence is TGTGCCAGCAGTTTTGAAAGGGGCCAAGAGACCCAGTACTTC.

This clonotype was picked up many times. CDR3: CASSVARVRTEGNTIYF. The CDR3 DNA follows: TGTGCCAGCAGTGTCGCTAGGGTGCGAACGGAAGGAAACACCATATATTTT. This rearrangement joins TRBV2 to TRBJ1-3, with D hard to call. Trimming cost V 4 bases and J 4 bases, with 20 bases left between them. In germline, CDR1 is SNHLY, CDR2 FYNNEI. CDR3 length: 17 amino acids.

This clonotype was recorded a few times. This chain joins TRBV12-3 or TRBV12-4 and TRBJ1-2; D is uncertain. Trimming left V 6 bases short and J 9 bases short, with 14 bases between. The length of the CDR3 is 12 residues. The DNA for the CDR3 is TGTGCCAGCAGCCCGACCGCTTTAAGCTACACCTTC. It specifies CASSPTALSYTF.

V gene TRBV12-3 or TRBV12-4 combines with J gene TRBJ1-1; D not resolved. The CDR3 contains 15 residues. Trimming left V 6 bases short and J 1 base short, with 15 bases between. The CDR3 protein is CASSPDGWRNTEAFF. CDR3 DNA: TGTGCCAGCAGCCCCGACGGTTGGCGGAACACTGAAGCTTTCTTT.

This clonotype was seen ten or more times. V usage is TRBV30 and J usage is TRBJ1-2, with a possible D match to TRBD1 (5 bases). This CDR3 spans 12 amino acids. Trimming removed 4 bases at V and 13 bases at J, with 19 bases between. Germline-derived CDR1 and CDR2 are GTSNPN and SVGIG (reference sequence). The CDR3 DNA reads as TGTGCCTGGACCCTCTTGGGGGAGCGTGGCACCTTC. It specifies CAWTLLGERGTF. The variable domain in full, completed from reference TRBV30 and TRBJ1-2, reads SQTIHQWPATLVQPVGSPLSLECTVEGTSNPNLYWYRQAAGRGLQLLFYSVGIGQISSEVPQNLSASRPQDRQFILSSKKLLLSDSGFYLCAWTLLGERGTFGSGTRLTVV.

In its sample, this clonotype was seen a few times. V gene TRBV3-1 combines with J gene TRBJ2-5, with D unresolved. The CDR3 consists of 14 residues. From germline, CDR1 is LGHDT and CDR2 YNNKEL (reference sequence). V lost 6 bases to trimming and J lost 3 bases, with 14 bases between them. CDR3 in amino acids: CASRRVLGEETQYF. In DNA, the CDR3 is TGTGCCAGCAGACGCGTCCTTGGGGAAGAGACCCAGTACTTC.

This clonotype was seen at least ten times. The chain combines TRBV2 with TRBJ2-5, with D tentatively TRBD2 (6 bases). Trimming cost V 7 bases and J 3 bases, with 15 bases left between them. This CDR3 comprises 14 residues. Germline CDR1 SNHLY, CDR2 FYNNEI. For the CDR3, the DNA is TGTGCCAGCATCGGGACTGACTTCAAAGAGACCCAGTACTTC. Translation: CASIGTDFKETQYF.

This clonotype was detected ten times or more. The chain couples TRBV24-1 to TRBJ2-3, with unresolved D. Trimming removed 1 base from V and 2 bases from J, with 9 bases in between. The CDR3 totals 15 residues. Per the germline V gene, CDR1 is KGHDR and CDR2 is SFDVKD. The CDR3: CATSDFGPDTDTQYF. The CDR3, as DNA: TGTGCCACCAGTGATTTCGGACCCGACACAGATACGCAGTATTTT.

This clonotype was found many times. The chain has TRBV6-5 and TRBJ2-5; no clear D gene. The CDR3 consists of 13 residues. V was trimmed by 0 bases and J by 5 bases, leaving 7 bases between them. Germline V gives CDR1 MNHEY, CDR2 SVGAGI. In DNA, the CDR3 is TGTGCCAGCAGTTACTCGAGCCGGGAGACCCAGTACTTC. The encoded protein is CASSYSSRETQYF.

This sequence joins TRBV10-3 and TRBJ2-2; 10 bases agree with TRBD2. Unmatched junction bases numbered 3, after V lost 3 bases and J lost 2 bases. Per germline, CDR1 ENHRY and CDR2 SYGVKD. The CDR3 is 16 amino acids. Here the CDR3 DNA reads TGTGCCATCAGTGAAATAGCGGGGGGCAACACCGGGGAGCTGTTTTTT. Translated: CAISEIAGGNTGELFF.

Ten or more counts support this clonotype. The chain carries TRBV7-8 and TRBJ2-2; no reliable D call. Germline CDR1 SGHVS, CDR2 FQNEAQ. Trimming stripped 1 base from V and 7 bases from J, with 7 bases between. The CDR3 is made up of 13 amino acids. In DNA, the CDR3 is TGTGCCAGCAGCTTAGAACCGATCGGGGAGCTGTTTTTT. The encoded protein is CASSLEPIGELFF.

This chain uses TRBV3-1 with TRBJ2-5; D is undetermined. V was shortened by 2 bases and J by 5 bases, with 6 bases between the two germline ends. Germline V gene lookup returns CDR1 LGHDT and CDR2 YNNKEL (reference sequence). This CDR3 has 12 amino acids. The CDR3 DNA reads TGTGCCAGCAGCCAACCGAGGGAGACCCAGTACTTC. It encodes CASSQPRETQYF.

In its sample, this clonotype was seen many times. The V gene is TRBV2, the J gene TRBJ2-5, with D uncertain. The V end lost 3 bases, the J end lost 5 bases, and 4 bases lay between the germline ends. The CDR3 is 11 amino acids. Germline CDR1 and CDR2: SNHLY and FYNNEI. CDR3 region: CASSEAETQYF. In DNA form, the CDR3 reads TGTGCCAGCAGTGAGGCTGAGACCCAGTACTTC.

CDR3 protein: CASRPQLGQHYGYTF. As DNA, the CDR3 is TGCGCCAGCAGACCCCAGTTGGGGCAGCACTATGGCTACACCTTC. The chain uses TRBV10-2 and TRBJ1-2; weak D call: TRBD1 (5 bases). The CDR3 length is 15 residues. V was trimmed by 6 bases and J by 3 bases, leaving 17 bases between them. Germline CDR1 and CDR2: WSHSY and SAAADI.

In this sample, this clonotype turned up a few times. The J gene is TRBJ1-1, the V gene TRBV15, with 7 bases that match TRBD1. Trimming at V came to 5 bases and at J to 0 bases, leaving 3 bases not matched to a gene. Looked up from germline, CDR1 is LNHNV and CDR2 is YYDKDF (reference sequence). The CDR3 spans 14 residues. The CDR3 reads CATSGGTVNTEAFF. DNA for the CDR3: TGTGCCACCAGCGGAGGGACAGTGAACACTGAAGCTTTCTTT.

This clonotype was observed a few times. The rearrangement uses TRBV5-8 and TRBJ1-5; D gene ambiguous. This CDR3 has 15 amino acids. With 0 bases removed from V and 1 base from J, the gap between germline ends came to 8 bases. Per germline, CDR1 SGHTS and CDR2 YDEGEE. In DNA, the CDR3 is TGTGCCAGCAGCTTGGGAGACACGAGCAATCAGCCCCAGCATTTT. Protein: CASSLGDTSNQPQHF.

As to this clonotype: A read error is possible here, since a much larger clone lies one base away. V gene TRBV7-3 combines with J gene TRBJ2-7, with D maybe TRBD1 (6 bases). CDR1 is SGHTA, CDR2 FQGTGA, per germline. CDR3 length: 13 amino acids. The CDR3 DNA reads TGTGCCAGCAGCCCAGGACAGATCTACGGGCAGTACTTC. It translates to CASSPGQIYGQYF.

Ten or more counts support this clonotype. The chain combines TRBV7-9 with TRBJ1-1, with D hard to call. Trimming left V 4 bases short and J 0 bases short, with 6 bases between. The CDR3 runs to 13 residues. The V gene's germline CDR1 is SEHNR and CDR2 FQNEAQ (reference sequence). CDR3 DNA: TGTGCCAGCAGCTCGCCTATGAACACTGAAGCTTTCTTT. It codes for CASSSPMNTEAFF. The full variable domain, in which reference TRBV7-9 and TRBJ1-1 provide the parts outside the CDR3, is DTGVSQNPRHKITKRGQNVTFRCDPISEHNRLYWYRQTLGQGPEFLTYFQNEAQLEKSRLLSDRFSAERPKGSFSTLEIQRTEQGDSAMYLCASSSPMNTEAFFGQGTRLTVV.

The CDR3 nucleotides read TGTGCCAGCAGCGTACCCACTTCACGGACAGATACGCAGTATTTT. It yields the protein CASSVPTSRTDTQYF. J is TRBJ2-3 and V is TRBV2, with D uncertain. In germline, CDR1 is SNHLY, CDR2 FYNNEI. The CDR3 consists of 15 residues. Trimming stripped 6 bases from V and 3 bases from J, with 16 bases between. Variable domain in full (rest from reference TRBV2 and TRBJ2-3): EPEVTQTPSHQVTQMGQEVILRCVPISNHLYFYWYRQILGQKVEFLVSFYNNEISEKSEIFDDQFSVERPDGSNFTLKIRSTKLEDSAMYFCASSVPTSRTDTQYFGPGTRLTVL.

This clonotype appeared many times. This chain connects TRBV6-9 to TRBJ2-7; D not resolved. CDR1 and CDR2 (germline): MNHGY, SVAAGI. The CDR3 has 11 amino acids. Trimming took off 6 bases at V and 2 bases at J, with 5 bases between the two ends. CDR3 nucleotides: TGTGCCAGCAGGTATGCCTACGAGCAGTACTTC. Residues: CASRYAYEQYF.

About this clonotype itself: A much more abundant neighbour one base away suggests this may be a read error. The CDR3 region is CATSERGPEKLFF. In DNA form, the CDR3 reads TGTGCCACCAGCGAGCGGGGCCCAGAAAAACTGTTTTTT. The chain employs TRBV15 and TRBJ1-4, with D possibly being TRBD1 (5 bases). Per germline, CDR1 LNHNV and CDR2 YYDKDF (reference sequence). The CDR3 is made up of 13 amino acids. V was trimmed by 5 bases and J by 8 bases, leaving 12 bases between them.

This clonotype occurred a few times. DNA of the CDR3: TGCAGCGTTGAGGCCAGTTACACTGAAGCTTTCTTT. It translates to CSVEASYTEAFF. The chain has TRBV29-1 and TRBJ1-1; D is ambiguous. The CDR3 contains 12 residues. V was trimmed by 3 bases and J by 3 bases, leaving 8 bases between them. The germline V gene has CDR1 SQVTM and CDR2 ANQGSEA.

This chain connects TRBV12-3 or TRBV12-4 to TRBJ2-6; 7 bases are shared with TRBD1. The V and J ends lost 4 bases and 2 bases, in that order; junction bases with no gene match: 8. The CDR3 is made up of 17 amino acids. Here the CDR3 reads CASSSRTGKAGANVLTF. The DNA for the CDR3 is TGTGCCAGCAGTTCGCGGACAGGAAAGGCTGGGGCCAACGTCCTGACTTTC.

The table lists this clonotype with many counts. The V call is TRBV12-3 or TRBV12-4, the J call TRBJ2-7, with 10 bases identical to TRBD2. V shed 3 bases and J 0 bases; nucleotides not matched to a gene: 8. This CDR3 comprises 17 residues. Written as DNA, the CDR3 is TGTGCCAGCAGTTTGGCTAGCGGGGGCCTTACCTCCTACGAGCAGTACTTC. Translation: CASSLASGGLTSYEQYF.

This clonotype was counted at least ten times. The chain is built from TRBV3-1 and TRBJ2-7; TRBD1 agrees at 8 bases. The germline gives CDR1 LGHDT, CDR2 YNNKEL (reference sequence). Trimming at V came to 0 bases and at J to 6 bases, leaving 7 bases not matched to a gene. This CDR3 has 15 residues. CDR3 nucleotide sequence: TGTGCCAGCAGCCAAGAGGACAGGGTAGCTGGCGAGCAGTACTTC. The encoded protein is CASSQEDRVAGEQYF.